Shown below are 23 T cell receptor beta chains from a single sample sequenced in a study of T cells in Graves' hyperthyroidism and ophthalmopathy. TCR beta CDR3 sequences were amplified from RNA transcripts. HTBI primers were employed in a first-round RT-PCR of the TCR CDR3. MiXCR, applied by TCRdb to the multiplex PCR reads, yields one record per CDR3 protein. Here the sample spans some 570,000 distinct CDR3 sequences, 15% to 20% being singletons. The sample comprised blood. The origin of the receptors is a woman younger than 35 with Graves' ophthalmopathy.

This rearrangement joins TRBV28 to TRBJ2-5, with D unresolved. Germline assignment: CDR1 MDHEN and CDR2 SYDVKM. The CDR3 runs 13 residues. Trimming took off 5 bases at V and 2 bases at J, with 9 bases between the two ends. The DNA for the CDR3 is TGTGCCAGCAGTAAGGCTCTACAAGAGACCCAGTACTTC. Its translation is CASSKALQETQYF.

This clonotype was recorded at least ten times. The V gene is TRBV28, the J gene TRBJ1-5; D might be TRBD1 (6 bases). This CDR3 region has 19 residues. Germline CDR1 MDHEN, CDR2 SYDVKM. V was clipped by 5 bases and J by 0 bases, with 23 bases between them. The CDR3 region has the DNA TGTGCCAGCAGTCCCCACCGGATAGACAGGTTTTTTAGCAATCAGCCCCAGCATTTT. Translating it yields CASSPHRIDRFFSNQPQHF.

This clonotype was counted between two and nine times. The J gene is TRBJ2-6, the V gene TRBV7-9; 8 bases fit TRBD1. The CDR3 is 16 amino acids. CDR1 and CDR2 from the germline V gene are SEHNR and FQNEAQ (reference sequence). J gave up 2 bases and V 3 bases, and 3 bases lay outside the gene matches. The CDR3 sequence is CASSLLQGAGANVLTF. The CDR3 coding sequence is TGTGCCAGCAGCTTGTTACAGGGGGCTGGGGCCAACGTCCTGACTTTC.

The chain joins TRBV5-1 to TRBJ2-2; D is undetermined. This CDR3 spans 11 amino acids. Germline CDR1 and CDR2: SGHRS and YFSETQ. The ends were cut back, 7 bases at V and 3 bases at J, with 4 bases in the middle. The CDR3 nucleotides read TGCGCCAGCCAGTACACCGGGGAGCTGTTTTTT. The encoded protein is CASQYTGELFF.

This clonotype showed up just a few times. The rearrangement links TRBV30 to TRBJ2-4; D might be TRBD2 (5 bases). Germline V CDR1 and CDR2: GTSNPN, SVGIG (reference sequence). This CDR3 has 14 residues. V was trimmed by 0 bases and J by 1 base, leaving 7 bases between them. CDR3 DNA sequence: TGTGCCTGGAGTGTACTAGGGGCCAAAAACATTCAGTACTTC. Protein product: CAWSVLGAKNIQYF.

The chain combines TRBV4-3 with TRBJ2-1, with 11 bases matching TRBD2. Trimming removed 0 bases from V and 1 base from J; junction bases left unmatched: 11. Germline values: CDR1 LGHNA, CDR2 YSLEER. The CDR3 extends over 20 amino acids. CDR3 bases: TGCGCCAGCAGCCAAGAAATTACTAGCGGGAGTGTTGGGTCCTACAATGAGCAGTTCTTC. Translated: CASSQEITSGSVGSYNEQFF.

The CDR3 region is CASSLSVGGGPTTRLHEQFF. For the CDR3, the DNA is TGCGCCAGCAGCTTGTCCGTCGGCGGGGGGCCGACTACGAGGCTCCATGAGCAGTTCTTC. The chain combines TRBV5-1 with TRBJ2-1; 8 nucleotides agree with TRBD2. The CDR3 consists of 20 residues. V lost 1 base and J lost 8; bases outside the gene matches: 23. CDR1 SGHRS and CDR2 YFSETQ come from the germline V gene. Using reference TRBV5-1 and TRBJ2-1 for the parts outside the CDR3, the full variable domain is KAGVTQTPRYLIKTRGQQVTLSCSPISGHRSVSWYQQTPGQGLQFLFEYFSETQRNKGNFPGRFSGRQFSNSRSEMNVSTLELGDSALYLCASSLSVGGGPTTRLHEQFFGPGTRLTVL.

This clonotype has ten or more counts. The rearrangement joins TRBV7-9 to TRBJ1-2; perhaps TRBD1 as D (5 bases). CDR1 is SEHNR and CDR2 is FQNEAQ in the germline V gene (reference sequence). V was shortened by 1 base and J by 4 bases, with 10 bases between the two germline ends. This CDR3 region has 14 residues. CDR3 residues: CASSLGQGGYGYTF. The DNA of the CDR3 is TGTGCCAGCAGCTTAGGGCAGGGCGGCTATGGCTACACCTTC. The whole variable domain, remainder taken from reference TRBV7-9 and TRBJ1-2, is DTGVSQNPRHKITKRGQNVTFRCDPISEHNRLYWYRQTLGQGPEFLTYFQNEAQLEKSRLLSDRFSAERPKGSFSTLEIQRTEQGDSAMYLCASSLGQGGYGYTFGSGTRLTVV.

This clonotype turned up a few times. Germline is not matched at one junction end, which may reflect a read error. The chain combines TRBV7-2 with TRBJ2-3; D unclear. Germline CDR1 is SGHTA and CDR2 is FQGNSA. The CDR3 has 14 residues. The CDR3 nucleotides are TGTGCCAGCAGCTTAGGCCGCCCCCCAGATACGCGGTATTTT. Translation gives CASSLGRPPDTRYF. Variable domain in full (rest from reference TRBV7-2 and TRBJ2-3): GAGVSQSPSNKVTEKGKDVELRCDPISGHTALYWYRQSLGQGLEFLIYFQGNSAPDKSGLPSDRFSAERTGGSVSTLTIQRTQQEDSAVYLCASSLGRPPDTRYFGPGTRLTVL.

V gene TRBV2 combines with J gene TRBJ1-4; 11 bases align to TRBD1. There are 14 residues in the CDR3. The V segment lost 5 bases and the J segment 7 bases; nucleotides outside the gene matches: 3. Germline-derived CDR1 and CDR2 are SNHLY and FYNNEI. The CDR3 reads CASSWDRGGEKLFF. CDR3 in DNA: TGTGCCAGCAGTTGGGACAGGGGGGGTGAAAAACTGTTTTTT.

V and J are TRBV29-1 and TRBJ2-5; D unclear. Germline loops: CDR1 SQVTM, CDR2 ANQGSEA. Trimming cost V 8 bases and J 5 bases, with 18 bases left between them. CDR3 size: 13 residues. The CDR3 loop is CSIKISDGETQYF. In nucleotides, the CDR3 is TGCAGCATCAAGATAAGTGACGGTGAGACCCAGTACTTC. Using reference TRBV29-1 and TRBJ2-5 for the parts outside the CDR3, the full variable domain is SAVISQKPSRDICQRGTSLTIQCQVDSQVTMMFWYRQQPGQSLTLIATANQGSEATYESGFVIDKFPISRPNLTFSTLTVSNMSPEDSSIYLCSIKISDGETQYFGPGTRLLVL.

There are many counts of this clonotype. V and J are TRBV6-5 and TRBJ1-1; 7 bases line up with TRBD1. J lost 3 bases, V lost 0 bases, and 16 bases had no gene match. Germline V lookup: CDR1 MNHEY, CDR2 SVGAGI. CDR3 length: 19 amino acids. The CDR3 loop reads CASSYSTVYNRGWDTEAFF. CDR3 DNA sequence: TGTGCCAGCAGTTACTCGACGGTTTACAACAGGGGATGGGACACTGAAGCTTTCTTT.

The J gene is TRBJ1-3, the V gene TRBV5-1; 9 nucleotides match TRBD1. Germline-derived CDR1 and CDR2 are SGHRS and YFSETQ. The CDR3 is 16 residues long. The ends lost 0 bases at V and 4 bases at J; junction bases unmatched: 5. The CDR3, as DNA: TGCGCCAGCAGCTTGGAGGGGACAGGGAACGGAAACACCATATATTTT. This translates into CASSLEGTGNGNTIYF.

This chain uses TRBV6-2 or TRBV6-3 with TRBJ2-5, with 10 positions matching TRBD2. The CDR3 extends over 15 amino acids. V gave up 1 base and J gave up 5 bases; unmatched junction bases: 4. Germline CDR1 is MNHEY and CDR2 is SVGEGT. CDR3 coding DNA: TGTGCCAGCAGTTACTTAGCGGGAGGCCAGGAGACCCAGTACTTC. This gives the protein CASSYLAGGQETQYF.

This clonotype was found a few times. V is TRBV20-1 and J is TRBJ1-4; 9 nucleotides line up with TRBD1. The CDR3 consists of 13 residues. CDR1 and CDR2 from the germline V gene are DFQATT and SNEGSKA (reference sequence). J was trimmed by 8 bases and V by 3 bases; bases with no gene match: 4. CDR3: CSARGQGIEKLFF. The CDR3 DNA sequence: TGCAGTGCTAGGGGACAGGGAATCGAAAAACTGTTTTTT.

This clonotype was counted ten times or more. V is TRBV28 and J is TRBJ1-2, with D perhaps TRBD1 (5 bases). CDR1 and CDR2 from the germline V gene are MDHEN and SYDVKM. Trimming removed 4 bases at V and 6 bases at J, with 15 bases between. The CDR3 has 14 amino acids. The CDR3 DNA sequence: TGTGCCAGCAGTTCGGGGGGTTCGGGAAATGGCTACACCTTC. Translating it yields CASSSGGSGNGYTF.

J is TRBJ1-2 and V is TRBV9, with no clear D. Per the germline V gene, CDR1 is SGDLS and CDR2 is YYNGEE. The CDR3 consists of 13 residues. Deletions cut 3 bases from V and 6 bases from J, with 12 bases between. The CDR3 DNA reads TGTGCCAGCAGCGCCAGTGGATCGAATGGCTACACCTTC. It yields the protein CASSASGSNGYTF.

This clonotype occurred once. A much larger clone differs by one base, so this may be a read error. The rearrangement uses TRBV6-2 or TRBV6-3 and TRBJ1-1; D unclear. The CDR3 is 13 amino acids. From germline, CDR1 is MNHEY and CDR2 SVGEGT. The CDR3, as DNA: TGTGCCAGCAGTTTTTTGAGTAACAGTGAAGCTTTCTTT. Amino acids: CASSFLSNSEAFF.

The V and J genes are TRBV19 and TRBJ2-1; TRBD1 matches 7 bases. CDR1 LNHDA and CDR2 SQIVND come from the germline V gene (reference sequence). The CDR3 is made up of 14 amino acids. V was pared by 7 bases and J by 7 bases, with 10 bases of the junction left unmatched. The CDR3 sequence: CASTQQGFGNEQFF. Here the CDR3 DNA reads TGTGCCAGTACCCAACAGGGGTTCGGGAATGAGCAGTTCTTC. Variable domain in full (rest from reference TRBV19 and TRBJ2-1): DGGITQSPKYLFRKEGQNVTLSCEQNLNHDAMYWYRQDPGQGLRLIYYSQIVNDFQKGDIAEGYSVSREKKESFPLTVTSAQKNPTAFYLCASTQQGFGNEQFFGPGTRLTVL.

This clonotype was recorded many times. The rearrangement uses TRBV2 and TRBJ2-2; D gene ambiguous. The CDR3 has 16 residues. Germline loops: CDR1 SNHLY, CDR2 FYNNEI. Trimming removed 1 base from V and 1 base from J, with 10 bases in between. The CDR3 DNA follows: TGTGCCAGCAGTGAAGTAGATAGGGTGAACACCGGGGAGCTGTTTTTT. It yields the protein CASSEVDRVNTGELFF.

The chain couples TRBV9 to TRBJ1-2, with D uncertain. The germline CDR1 and CDR2 sequences are SGDLS and YYNGEE. V was pared by 4 bases and J by 7 bases, with 11 bases between. The CDR3 has 12 residues. Written as DNA, the CDR3 is TGTGCCAGCAGCTTCCCCGAAGGTGGCTACACCTTC. Translated, it gives CASSFPEGGYTF.

Many counts were recorded for this clonotype. The chain combines TRBV20-1 with TRBJ2-1, with unresolved D. The V gene lost 0 bases and the J gene lost 1 base, with 16 bases spanning the gap. Per germline, CDR1 DFQATT and CDR2 SNEGSKA (reference sequence). This CDR3 has 17 residues. The CDR3 DNA sequence: TGCAGTGCTAGAGATTGGGAACCAGTCAGGTCCTACAATGAGCAGTTCTTC. It codes for CSARDWEPVRSYNEQFF.

Ten or more counts support this clonotype. This chain uses TRBV5-1 with TRBJ1-2; TRBD1 might be the D (6 bases). The V end was cut by 7 bases, the J end by 2 bases, with 9 bases between. Germline CDR1 and CDR2: SGHRS and YFSETQ. This CDR3 is built from 12 residues. CDR3 residues: CASATGNYGYTF. The DNA of the CDR3 is TGCGCCAGCGCAACAGGGAACTATGGCTACACCTTC.